The entry below gives a single TCR beta chain sequence along with its context. This clonotype was observed a handful of times. Its cognate antigen has yet to be identified. Base quality data are lacking; no much larger clone is found one base away. From V the trimming removes 4 bases and from J it removes 1 base, while the gene matches leave 14 bases of the junction unaccounted for. There are 18 amino acids in the CDR3, from cysteine to phenylalanine inclusive. This entry keeps only the CDR3 DNA: 54 bases, framed from base 1. The germline V gene (reference sequence) provides CDR1 MNHNY and CDR2 SVGAGI. The intended sense of this specimen's treatment or condition label: in vitro stimulation with specific CMV peptide epitopes to enrich CMV-specific T cells. These data belong to a study of T cell repertoires in cytomegalovirus infection (dated by TCRdb to 2018 to 2020). Study-level background: Peptide stimulations targeted recently identified HLA-C-restricted CMV epitopes, whose presentation resists viral immunomodulation, together with well-studied HLA-B-restricted epitopes. Because public TCR beta signatures pointed to carriage of CMV infection together with the matching HLA type, the HLA type of each donor mattered for the analysis. What the research found in general, with its limitations: The ex vivo response was dominated by HLA-C-restricted CMV-specific TCR beta clonotypes, which also provided the single most frequent clonotype in two of eight donors. Carriers of CMV infection plus the relevant HLA type were discriminated by the cumulative frequency of public TCR beta family members in the study cohort and in an independent roughly 340-donor cohort.

Sequencing used an Illumina HiSeq 1500. TCRdb reworked the public reads: Q25 trimming with fastp, MiXCR clone assembly, productive beta chains retained. Rows with one shared CDR3 protein collapse into an entry with the most common genes and DNA. The sample contains about 830,000 distinct CDR3 sequences, around a third of them found a single time. The ten largest clonotypes hold 9.5% to 15% of the sample. The clonotype originates from a human donor in good health (CMV status not recorded). Some clones in this sample may be carry-over from other donors' samples. Here the sequenced sample was cultured CD8+ T cells from PBMCs, taken from culture after CMV antigen stimulation. The chain is made from TRBV6-6 and TRBJ1-2; 8 junctional bases match TRBD1. The sequenced DNA is TGTGCCAGCAGTTCCACAGACAGGGGCGCTAGTTTTAACTATGGCTACACCTTC. Its protein product is CASSSTDRGASFNYGYTF.